This entry lists 18 T cell receptor beta chains sequenced from one sample in a study of blood T cell repertoires in COVID-19. Produced via immunoSEQ multiplex PCR; TCRdb's table is partial and in-frame only. This table holds approximately 140,000 clones, approximately 80% found once. The sample consisted of peripheral blood. These receptors were obtained from a man between 60 and 75 years old with active or convalescent COVID-19.

This sequence joins TRBV6-6 and TRBJ2-5; D might be TRBD1 (5 bases). The CDR3 is made up of 13 amino acids. Germline V gene sequence: CDR1 MNHNY, CDR2 SVGAGI (reference sequence). Trimming took 4 bases from V and 2 from J, leaving 8 bases between them. The DNA of the CDR3 is TGTGCCAGCAGTTGGCGGACACAAGAGACCCAGTACTTC. It codes for CASSWRTQETQYF.

V is TRBV7-2 and J is TRBJ1-1; D is ambiguous. CDR3 size: 15 residues. Germline V gene data show CDR1 as SGHTA and CDR2 as FQGNSA. The V gene lost 2 bases and the J gene lost 1 base, with 11 bases spanning the gap. The CDR3 DNA reads as TGTGCCAGCAGCTTATCAGGTACGACGAACACTGAAGCTTTCTTT. This sequence encodes CASSLSGTTNTEAFF.

The chain's CDR3 is CASIRQKNQPQHF. The CDR3 DNA is TGTGCCAGTATCAGGCAGAAAAATCAGCCCCAGCATTTT. The gene calls are TRBV2 and TRBJ1-5; D unclear. The CDR3 is 13 residues long. Trimming shortened V by 9 bases and J by 4 bases, and 13 bases separated the two germline ends. Germline CDR1 SNHLY, CDR2 FYNNEI.

The V call is TRBV5-5, the J call TRBJ2-2; TRBD1 aligns across 9 bases. The length of the CDR3 is 15 residues. Germline V gene sequence: CDR1 SGHKS, CDR2 YYEKEE (reference sequence). J lost 9 bases, V lost 4 bases, and 10 bases had no gene match. The CDR3 loop reads CASSPGTGFTRELFF. For the CDR3, the DNA is TGTGCCAGCAGCCCCGGGACAGGGTTTACGAGGGAGCTGTTTTTT.

The J gene is TRBJ2-3, the V gene TRBV9, with 13 bases identical to TRBD2. V lost 2 bases and J lost 4; bases outside the gene matches: 7. From germline, CDR1 is SGDLS and CDR2 YYNGEE. This CDR3 spans 17 amino acids. Written as DNA, the CDR3 is TGTGCCAGCAGCGTCGGACTAGCGGGAGCGGGGTCAGATACGCAGTATTTT. It yields the protein CASSVGLAGAGSDTQYF. Filled out from reference TRBV9 and TRBJ2-3, the complete variable domain reads DSGVTQTPKHLITATGQRVTLRCSPRSGDLSVYWYQQSLDQGLQFLIQYYNGEERAKGNILERFSAQQFPDLHSELNLSSLELGDSALYFCASSVGLAGAGSDTQYFGPGTRLTVL.

The J gene is TRBJ2-1, the V gene TRBV7-9, with 12 bases aligning to TRBD2. Germline-derived CDR1 and CDR2 are SEHNR and FQNEAQ (reference sequence). The junction had 8 bases not matched to a gene; V was cut back by 5 bases and J by 9 bases. The CDR3 is 15 amino acids. CDR3 DNA sequence: TGTGCCAGCAGCCCCTCCCTAGCGGGAGGGGGTGAGCAGTTCTTC. Translated, it gives CASSPSLAGGGEQFF.

The chain uses TRBV9 and TRBJ2-1, with D unresolved. V was shortened by 0 bases and J by 1 base, with 5 bases between the two germline ends. Germline V gene sequence: CDR1 SGDLS, CDR2 YYNGEE. The length of the CDR3 is 14 residues. Written as DNA, the CDR3 is TGTGCCAGCAGCGTAGACTGGTCCTACAATGAGCAGTTCTTC. Encoded protein: CASSVDWSYNEQFF. Supplemented by reference TRBV9 and TRBJ2-1, the full variable domain reads DSGVTQTPKHLITATGQRVTLRCSPRSGDLSVYWYQQSLDQGLQFLIQYYNGEERAKGNILERFSAQQFPDLHSELNLSSLELGDSALYFCASSVDWSYNEQFFGPGTRLTVL.

The chain joins TRBV4-3 to TRBJ1-5; D unresolved. This CDR3 has 15 residues. Germline-derived CDR1 and CDR2 are LGHNA and YSLEER. Trimming pared 0 bases from V and 4 bases from J, leaving 10 bases between. The CDR3: CASSQDSGWNQPQHF. DNA for the CDR3: TGCGCCAGCAGCCAAGATTCGGGTTGGAATCAGCCCCAGCATTTT.

J is TRBJ1-2 and V is TRBV9, with a weak D call TRBD1 (5 bases). Germline CDR1 is SGDLS and CDR2 is YYNGEE. CDR3 length: 16 residues. The germline V and J ends were trimmed by 2 bases and 8 bases, with 22 bases remaining between them. CDR3 amino acids: CASSVLEGQGAGGYTF. The DNA of the CDR3 is TGTGCCAGCAGCGTGCTGGAGGGGCAGGGAGCTGGCGGCTACACCTTC.

This clone was counted only a few times. The V and J genes are TRBV7-2 and TRBJ1-5, with 9 positions matching TRBD1. Germline V gene sequence: CDR1 SGHTA, CDR2 FQGNSA. The CDR3 is 19 residues long. With 0 bases clipped from V and 2 bases from J, the junction kept 11 bases outside the gene matches. The CDR3: CASSLALGTGSLRNQPQHF. CDR3 in DNA: TGTGCCAGCAGCTTAGCCCTTGGGACAGGGTCATTGCGCAATCAGCCCCAGCATTTT.

The chain has TRBV3-1 (or the pseudogene TRBV3-2) and TRBJ1-1; 7 bases fit TRBD1. Germline loops: CDR1 LGHDT, CDR2 YNNKEL (reference sequence). The CDR3 consists of 15 residues. V was pared by 4 bases and J by 0 bases, with 5 bases of the junction left unmatched. CDR3 amino acids: CASSPRDRMNTEAFF. The DNA for the CDR3 is TGTGCCAGCAGCCCACGGGACAGAATGAACACTGAAGCTTTCTTT.

V and J are TRBV28 and TRBJ2-7; possibly TRBD2 for D (6 bases). Trimming took off 10 bases at V and 2 bases at J, with 18 bases between the two ends. The CDR3 extends over 14 amino acids. In germline, CDR1 is MDHEN, CDR2 SYDVKM. CDR3 nucleotides: TGTGCCACCCACGGCGGAGGGAGTCCCTACGAGCAGTACTTC. Protein: CATHGGGSPYEQYF.

This chain links TRBV7-2 with TRBJ2-3; D remains unclear. Trimming stripped 4 bases from V and 4 bases from J, with 12 bases between. The CDR3 spans 14 residues. Germline CDR1 is SGHTA and CDR2 is FQGNSA. CDR3 DNA sequence: TGTGCCAGCAGCTACCAACCTTGGCCAGATACGCAGTATTTT. It is translated as CASSYQPWPDTQYF.

The chain links TRBV2 to TRBJ1-3; D call uncertain. The CDR3 extends over 14 amino acids. Trimming removed 6 bases from V and 1 base from J, with 10 bases in between. Germline values: CDR1 SNHLY, CDR2 FYNNEI. CDR3 nucleotide sequence: TGTGCCAGCAGCCCAGGATCTTCTGGAAACACCATATATTTT. Protein product: CASSPGSSGNTIYF.

The chain joins TRBV7-8 to TRBJ2-7; D ambiguous. Germline V gene data show CDR1 as SGHVS and CDR2 as FQNEAQ. The CDR3 totals 14 residues. The V end lost 6 bases, the J end lost 0 bases, and 12 bases lay between the germline ends. DNA for the CDR3: TGTGCCAGCAGACTACTGACCGGCTCCTACGAGCAGTACTTC. Its protein is CASRLLTGSYEQYF.

V is TRBV28 and J is TRBJ2-1, with 10 bases matching TRBD2. V trimming: 7 bases; J trimming: 0 bases; junction bases outside the gene matches: 9. Germline lookup yields CDR1 MDHEN and CDR2 SYDVKM. The CDR3 totals 17 residues. The CDR3 here is CASTHSGRASSYNEQFF. The CDR3 nucleotides read TGTGCCAGCACTCACAGCGGGAGGGCCAGCTCCTACAATGAGCAGTTCTTC.

The DNA of the CDR3 is TGTGCCAGCAACCCGGGGACAGGGGGGACCGGGGAGCTGTTTTTT. As protein: CASNPGTGGTGELFF. This chain joins TRBV28 and TRBJ2-2; TRBD1 agrees at 11 bases. V lost 7 bases to trimming and J lost 5 bases; unmatched junction nucleotides: 6. Germline V CDR1 and CDR2: MDHEN, SYDVKM. The CDR3 covers 15 residues.

To note about this clone: Other DNA sequences from this sample encode an identical CDR3 as well. The J gene is TRBJ1-1, the V gene TRBV4-3; the match to TRBD1 covers 7 bases. From germline, CDR1 is LGHNA and CDR2 YSLEER. The CDR3 runs 13 residues. Trimming removed 4 bases from V and 5 bases from J; junction bases left unmatched: 4. CDR3 nucleotides: TGCGCCAGCAGCCTAGGGGGCCGAACTGAAGCTTTCTTT. It encodes CASSLGGRTEAFF.